Described below is a single TCR beta chain sequence and its context. Its antigen has not been determined. Within one base of it there is no much larger clone, and no base qualities were kept. From the germline V gene, CDR1 is SNHLY and CDR2 is FYNNEI. Trimming removed 5 bases from V and 2 bases from J; the gene matches leave 7 bases unexplained. The CDR3 has 15 amino acids, counting the end cysteine and phenylalanine. Of all the DNA, just the CDR3 is kept, 45 bases in frame from base 1. The TCR beta CDR3 regions were amplified from the RNA transcripts. The first round of RT-PCR for the TCR CDR3 was performed with the HTBI primer set and the Qiagen OneStep RT-PCR kit. Libraries were constructed in a second round of multiplex PCR, after which size selection and purification were carried out. Sequencing of the libraries was done on an Illumina HiSeq2000 using paired-end 100 bp reads. The paper's processing steps were these. SOAPnuke was used to process the raw data, with reads discarded if the reads contained adapters or uncalled bases, had a mean Phred below 15, or lacked an exact constant-primer or identifier match. COPE v1.2.5 was used to merge high-quality paired reads, and clonotypes were defined as unique nucleotide sequences. MiTCR v1.1 was used to align clonotypes to the IMGT TRBV, TRBD and TRBJ reference segments. The analysis included only V-J combinations with a frequency above 0.0001, which together covered around 99% of the repertoires. A TCS score was defined as the ratio of F50 (clonal expansion) to E x V (chaos), with BLOSUM62-based TCRdist applied between CDR3 peptides within each V-J. Welch's t-statistics and random forest reduced roughly 500 V-J features to 10 to 15, which were used in a naive Bayes classifier (R e1071). The Morisita-Horn index was used to measure how similar the thyroid and blood repertoires were. TCRdb handled the public reads itself, with Q25 trimming in fastp and clone calling in MiXCR, and kept productive beta chains. Every distinct CDR3 protein forms one entry, paired with its most common genes and DNA. The V and J calls were not made by the authors but by TCRdb's processing. The sample has 530,000 or so distinct CDR3 sequences on record, about 45% of them singletons. The ten largest clones add up to around 8% of the sample.

This entry is derived from a study of T cells in Graves' hyperthyroidism and ophthalmopathy (dated by TCRdb to between 2018 and 2021). Describing the broader study: To identify distinguishing TCR V-J signatures, a discovery cohort of roughly 100 patients was used, comprising 43 with Graves' ophthalmopathy and approximately 58 with stable Graves' hyperthyroidism. According to the paper, TCR Vbeta CDR3 sequencing was carried out on over 130 peripheral blood samples, which came from over 40 ophthalmopathy, around 74 hyperthyroidism and roughly 17 progressor patients. Prospective prediction of ophthalmopathy was tested in an independent validation cohort of fewer than 20 hyperthyroidism patients and around 16 patients who later progressed to ophthalmopathy. Once sampling was done, hyperthyroidism patients were given methimazole at a starting dose of 30 mg daily, whereas ophthalmopathy patients were given high-dose intravenous methylprednisolone. The 100 discovery patients were randomly split 7:3 into training and test sets. In addition, the study compared T-cell repertoires in thyroid tissue and in blood from several Graves' hyperthyroidism patients. Overall study outcomes, separate from this receptor: Most expanded thyroid clonotypes (frequency above 0.001) were also found in blood, which suggests that blood repertoires may mirror thyroid immune responses. A model built on a 13 V-J signature distinguished ophthalmopathy from stable hyperthyroidism, reaching roughly 88% sensitivity and around 81% specificity in cross-validation and 80%/75% in testing. No statistical method was used to set the sample size in advance, and investigators knew the group allocation. In validation, the model predicted progression to ophthalmopathy a median of roughly six months before onset, with about 70% sensitivity and 72.22% specificity.

Stable Graves' hyperthyroidism was defined as the absence of progression to ophthalmopathy over 18 months of follow-up. The hyperthyroidism patients were between 18 and 65 years old and newly diagnosed, with a disease duration of less than 2 months. Exclusion was applied to patients with uncontrolled infections, other autoimmune diseases, pregnancy or lactation. Diagnoses relied on clinical symptoms, serum thyroxine and TRAb, thyroid ultrasound and orbital computed tomography. Total RNA was extracted with Trizol reagent, and quality was checked on an Agilent 2100 Bioanalyzer. This clonotype was obtained from a young woman with Graves' hyperthyroidism. Input material: peripheral blood or thyroid tissue (not recorded which). The chain was built from TRBV2 and TRBJ2-3; 7 nucleotides in the junction match TRBD2. The CDR3 has the sequence CASSSSSGLTDTQYF. The DNA sequence reads TGTGCCAGCAGTTCATCTAGCGGACTCACAGATACGCAGTATTTT.